This passage covers 22 T cell receptor beta chains from one sample sequenced in a study of T cell responses to AZD1222 COVID-19 vaccine. Clones were sequenced by immunoSEQ multiplex PCR, and TCRdb holds only the in-frame ones, with some missing. The repertoire holds over 110,000 clones, with roughly 90% as singletons. Material: peripheral blood, obtained 28 days after the second AZD1222 dose. These receptors all come from an adult who received the AZD1222 COVID-19 vaccine.

The rearrangement uses TRBV10-3 and TRBJ1-3; TRBD1 is a possible D gene (6 bases). V lost 7 bases and J lost 4, with 14 bases in between. The CDR3 consists of 14 residues. Germline CDR1 reads ENHRY; CDR2 reads SYGVKD. The CDR3 sequence: CAINQPGQGNTIYF. The CDR3 coding sequence is TGTGCCATCAATCAACCGGGACAAGGAAACACCATATATTTT.

V usage is TRBV18 and J usage is TRBJ2-7; D remains unclear. The CDR3 is 13 amino acids. V was pared by 2 bases and J by 7 bases, with 12 bases between. CDR1 and CDR2 (germline): KGHSH, LQKENI. DNA of the CDR3: TGTGCCAGCTCACCAGAAGAGTTGGGGGAGCAGTACTTC. Encoded protein: CASSPEELGEQYF.

This clone was recorded once. This chain links TRBV3-1 (or the pseudogene TRBV3-2) with TRBJ1-2; D gene ambiguous. Between the trimmed V and J ends, which lost 0 bases and 3 bases, there was a span of 14 bases. The CDR3 is 16 residues long. Germline CDR1 LGHDT, CDR2 YNNKEL (reference sequence). The CDR3 loop reads CASSQDPNRLDYGYTF. CDR3 coding DNA: TGTGCCAGCAGCCAAGATCCCAACAGATTGGACTATGGCTACACCTTC.

The chain uses TRBV4-2 and TRBJ1-3, with D unresolved. The germline gives CDR1 LGHNA, CDR2 YNFKEQ. The CDR3 covers 13 residues. The germline V and J ends were trimmed by 0 bases and 0 bases, with 0 bases remaining between them. CDR3: CASSQDSGNTIYF. Written as DNA, the CDR3 is TGTGCCAGCAGCCAAGACTCTGGAAACACCATATATTTT.

The rearrangement links TRBV19 to TRBJ2-1; D might be TRBD2 (5 bases). Germline V gives CDR1 LNHDA, CDR2 SQIVND (reference sequence). V was clipped by 1 base and J by 10 bases, with 20 bases between them. CDR3 length equals 16 residues. The CDR3 protein is CASSIVGLWQTGEQFF. For the CDR3, the DNA is TGTGCCAGTAGTATAGTTGGACTTTGGCAAACTGGGGAGCAGTTCTTC. The complete variable domain, with remaining parts taken from reference TRBV19 and TRBJ2-1, reads DGGITQSPKYLFRKEGQNVTLSCEQNLNHDAMYWYRQDPGQGLRLIYYSQIVNDFQKGDIAEGYSVSREKKESFPLTVTSAQKNPTAFYLCASSIVGLWQTGEQFFGPGTRLTVL.

The gene calls are TRBV7-6 and TRBJ2-2; 13 bases are shared with TRBD2. The CDR3 is 16 residues long. The V gene end was trimmed by 5 bases and the J gene end by 4 bases; junction bases not matched to a gene: 4. In germline, CDR1 is SGHVS, CDR2 FNYEAQ. The CDR3 DNA reads TGTGCCAGCAGCCAGAGACTAGCGGGAGGCACCGGGGAGCTGTTTTTT. This encodes CASSQRLAGGTGELFF.

As for this clone: Other DNA sequences in this sample translate to the same CDR3. The gene calls are TRBV28 and TRBJ1-5; D gene ambiguous. V lost 3 bases and J lost 0, with 6 bases in between. Germline values: CDR1 MDHEN, CDR2 SYDVKM. The CDR3 spans 14 residues. CDR3 in DNA: TGTGCCAGCAGTTTGGCAGGTAGCAATCAGCCCCAGCATTTT. Its protein is CASSLAGSNQPQHF.

The V call is TRBV15, the J call TRBJ1-1, with D perhaps TRBD1 (6 bases). The CDR3 contains 14 residues. Germline CDR1 LNHNV, CDR2 YYDKDF (reference sequence). V gave up 1 base and J gave up 7 bases, with 13 bases separating them. The CDR3 DNA follows: TGTGCCACCAGCAGAGGTGGGACAAATAGTGAAGCTTTCTTT. It codes for CATSRGGTNSEAFF.

V and J are TRBV6-1 and TRBJ2-7; TRBD1 matches at 7 bases. Germline V gene lookup returns CDR1 MNHNS and CDR2 SASEGT. V was pared by 0 bases and J by 4 bases, with 6 bases of the junction left unmatched. This CDR3 region has 15 residues. The DNA of the CDR3 is TGTGCCAGCAGTGAAGCGCAGGGGGTCTTGTACGAGCAGTACTTC. Its protein product is CASSEAQGVLYEQYF.

In DNA, the CDR3 is TGTGCCAGCAGCTTCCAGGGTTTTGGAACCGGGGAGCTGTTTTTT. Translation: CASSFQGFGTGELFF. This sequence joins TRBV11-2 and TRBJ2-2, with D maybe TRBD1 (5 bases). Germline V gives CDR1 SGHAT, CDR2 FQNNGV. Trimming removed 3 bases at V and 5 bases at J, with 13 bases between. This CDR3 contains 15 residues.

The chain joins TRBV7-2 to TRBJ2-1; D remains unclear. CDR3 length: 14 amino acids. Trimming shortened V by 5 bases and J by 2 bases, and 10 bases separated the two germline ends. The germline V gene has CDR1 SGHTA and CDR2 FQGNSA. CDR3 DNA: TGTGCCAGCAGCCCCAGGAGACCCTACAATGAGCAGTTCTTC. Translation gives CASSPRRPYNEQFF.

The chain couples TRBV4-2 to TRBJ1-2; D not resolved. V was pared by 8 bases and J by 8 bases, with 12 bases between. The CDR3 consists of 11 residues. CDR1 and CDR2 (germline): LGHNA, YNFKEQ. CDR3: CASGDMLGYTF. CDR3 bases: TGTGCCAGCGGAGACATGTTAGGCTACACCTTC.

CDR3 protein: CASSLGGKNTGELFF. CDR3 nucleotide sequence: TGCGCCAGCAGCTTGGGAGGCAAGAACACCGGGGAGCTGTTTTTT. J is TRBJ2-2 and V is TRBV5-1; D uncertain. V lost 0 bases and J lost 1, with 7 bases in between. The CDR3 length is 15 residues. CDR1 and CDR2 from the germline V gene are SGHRS and YFSETQ.

The V gene is TRBV10-3, the J gene TRBJ2-5, with a possible D match to TRBD1 (5 bases). V gave up 8 bases and J gave up 5 bases, with 15 bases separating them. The CDR3 totals 13 residues. Germline CDR1 is ENHRY and CDR2 is SYGVKD. This CDR3 reads CAIGQGFWETQYF. In DNA, the CDR3 is TGTGCCATCGGGCAGGGTTTCTGGGAGACCCAGTACTTC.

The rearrangement uses TRBV4-1 and TRBJ1-5; the match to TRBD1 covers 8 bases. Germline V CDR1 and CDR2: MGHRA, YSYEKL. The CDR3 is 14 residues long. J was trimmed by 4 bases and V by 6 bases; bases with no gene match: 5. The CDR3 protein is CASSDRGRNQPQHF. DNA of the CDR3: TGCGCCAGCAGTGACAGGGGCCGAAATCAGCCCCAGCATTTT.

This chain joins TRBV28 and TRBJ1-2; possible D gene TRBD1, 6 bases. The CDR3 consists of 13 residues. Germline CDR1 reads MDHEN; CDR2 reads SYDVKM. Trimming cost V 8 bases and J 6 bases, with 16 bases left between them. The CDR3 here is CASGTPGLDGYTF. CDR3 bases: TGTGCCAGCGGGACACCCGGGCTTGATGGCTACACCTTC.

The genes are TRBV24-1 and TRBJ2-5; TRBD2 matches at 8 bases. CDR3 length: 18 amino acids. V dropped 1 base and J dropped 1; count of bases not matched to a gene: 10. Germline V lookup: CDR1 KGHDR, CDR2 SFDVKD. This CDR3 reads CATSDLPSSGGVQETQYF. The CDR3 DNA is TGTGCCACCAGTGATTTACCCTCAAGCGGGGGAGTCCAAGAGACCCAGTACTTC.

The V gene is TRBV11-2, the J gene TRBJ2-1; D not certain. V lost 4 bases and J 6 bases, leaving 7 bases between the germline ends. Per the germline V gene, CDR1 is SGHAT and CDR2 is FQNNGV. The CDR3 is 12 amino acids. CDR3 DNA sequence: TGTGCCAGCAGCTGGCATGGCAATGAGCAGTTCTTC. It encodes CASSWHGNEQFF.

In its sample, this clone was seen once. V is TRBV6-5 and J is TRBJ1-1, with a weak D call TRBD1 (6 bases). Germline CDR1 is MNHEY and CDR2 is SVGAGI. The ends were cut back, 5 bases at V and 3 bases at J, with 10 bases in the middle. This CDR3 is 13 amino acids long. CDR3 in DNA: TGTGCCAGCAGTACAGGGTGGGACACTGAAGCTTTCTTT. As protein: CASSTGWDTEAFF.

The CDR3 spells CASSSAGTGGVEAFF. CDR3 DNA: TGTGCCAGCAGTTCCGCCGGGACAGGGGGCGTTGAAGCTTTCTTT. The chain is built from TRBV27 and TRBJ1-1; 12 nucleotides line up with TRBD1. V lost 4 bases and J lost 7; bases outside the gene matches: 7. This CDR3 has 15 amino acids. The germline V gene encodes CDR1 MNHEY and CDR2 SMNVEV (reference sequence).

V usage is TRBV5-6 and J usage is TRBJ1-1, with 9 bases aligning to TRBD1. The CDR3 length is 13 residues. In germline, CDR1 is SGHDT, CDR2 YYEEEE. J gave up 8 bases and V 2 bases, and 4 bases lay outside the gene matches. CDR3 in amino acids: CASSFITGGEAFF. Here the CDR3 DNA reads TGTGCCAGCAGCTTCATAACAGGGGGCGAAGCTTTCTTT.

V usage is TRBV7-9 and J usage is TRBJ1-5; TRBD1 is a possible D gene (5 bases). The CDR3 consists of 14 residues. In germline, CDR1 is SEHNR, CDR2 FQNEAQ (reference sequence). Between the trimmed V and J ends, which lost 0 bases and 4 bases, there was a span of 7 bases. The CDR3 sequence: CASSLATENQPQHF. CDR3 coding DNA: TGTGCCAGCAGCTTAGCGACAGAAAATCAGCCCCAGCATTTT. The full variable domain, completed using reference TRBV7-9 and TRBJ1-5, is DTGVSQNPRHKITKRGQNVTFRCDPISEHNRLYWYRQTLGQGPEFLTYFQNEAQLEKSRLLSDRFSAERPKGSFSTLEIQRTEQGDSAMYLCASSLATENQPQHFGDGTRLSIL.